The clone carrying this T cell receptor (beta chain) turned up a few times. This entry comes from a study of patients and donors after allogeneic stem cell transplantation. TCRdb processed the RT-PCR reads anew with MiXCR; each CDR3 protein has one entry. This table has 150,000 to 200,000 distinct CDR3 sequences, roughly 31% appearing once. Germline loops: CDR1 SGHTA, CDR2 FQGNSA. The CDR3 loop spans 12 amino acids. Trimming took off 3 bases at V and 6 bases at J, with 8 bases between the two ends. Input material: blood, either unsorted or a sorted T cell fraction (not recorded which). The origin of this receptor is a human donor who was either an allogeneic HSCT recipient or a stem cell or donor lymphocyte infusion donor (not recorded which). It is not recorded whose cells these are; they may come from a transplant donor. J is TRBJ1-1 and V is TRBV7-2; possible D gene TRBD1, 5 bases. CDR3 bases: TGTGCCAGCAGCTTCCAGACAGCTGAAGCTTTCTTT. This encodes CASSFQTAEAFF.